The present T cell receptor beta chain was sequenced within a study of blood T cell repertoires in COVID-19. Turning to the study itself: Acute and convalescent COVID-19 specimens originated in the United States, Italy and Spain. T cells, B-cell-depleted T cells, or PBMCs supplied cDNA or gDNA.

The J segment lost 6 bases and the V segment lost 5 bases, leaving 6 bases of the junction unmatched. This CDR3 is 13 amino acids long. CDR1 and CDR2 from the germline V gene are SGHDN and FVKESK. Authors' methods: Amplification of reference gene primers provided the estimated nucleated cell counts. Libraries were prepared by immunoSEQ multiplex PCR; TCRdb keeps only in-frame clonotypes and omits some of them. The DNA gave D and trimming, while V, J and clone size come from that table. The sample includes 60,000 to 80,000 clones, more than 70% of them seen just once. This TCR was sampled from a woman aged 70-85 years with acute or convalescent COVID-19. The V and J genes are TRBV14 and TRBJ1-2; 7 bases line up with TRBD1. The sequenced sample consisted of peripheral blood. CDR3 amino acids: CASSETGKNGYTF. CDR3 in DNA: TGTGCCAGCAGCGAGACAGGGAAGAATGGCTACACCTTC.